These T cell receptor beta chains were read from a single sample in a study of shared clonotypes between healthy human individuals. This table comes from immunoSEQ multiplex PCR, and its TCRdb copy is limited to in-frame clones, with some not included. The table has about 1 million clones, around 76% seen once. Sequenced: memory CD4+ T cells sorted from blood. The source of these receptors is a man aged 18 to 29 in good health. Each CDR3 is given with its conserved first and last residue.

TRBJ1-1,TRBV7-8,CASSLGRLNTEAFF
TRBJ1-6,TRBV19,CASSETAYNSPLHF
TRBJ2-1,TRBV2,CASSRLAGANEQFF
TRBJ2-6,TRBV10-2,CASSDPRGPSGANVLTF
TRBJ2-7,TRBV18,CASSPDPSYEQYF
TRBJ2-7,TRBV7-3,CASRSGGTSYEQYF
TRBJ1-2,TRBV6-5,CASTESDGLYGYTF
TRBJ2-3,TRBV27,CASSLVFRTDTQYF
TRBJ2-3,TRBV2,CASSPFLSGVTDTQYF
TRBJ1-5,TRBV6-1,CASSEQRRSHQPQHF
TRBJ2-7,TRBV10-1,CASSEFVRGGRPYEQYF
TRBJ1-2,TRBV21-1,CASSRDSLKGYTF
TRBJ2-5,TRBV28,CASSFGGWETQYF
TRBJ2-1,TRBV6-4,CASSEGLAGGRLTYNEQFF
TRBJ2-2,TRBV30,CAWSGGSNTGELFF
TRBJ2-1,TRBV5-1,CASSWGLAGQTTYNEQFF
TRBJ1-2,TRBV30,CAWTPPGSGYTF
TRBJ1-4,TRBV10-3,CAISDGQEKLFF
TRBJ2-3,TRBV2,CASSAGTGDTDTQYF
TRBJ1-1,TRBV4-1,CASSQGRGMNTEAFF
TRBJ2-3,TRBV14,CASSLKGTQYF
TRBJ2-5,TRBV14,CASSPGQAGVGETQYF
TRBJ1-1,TRBV5-8,CASSLGGQGLKAFF
TRBJ1-6,TRBV4-3,CASSQGQSSYNSPLHF
TRBJ1-5,TRBV2,CASNEREGQPQHF
TRBJ2-1,TRBV5-1,CASATGQGGNEQFF
TRBJ1-1,TRBV30,CAWSPGGNTEAFF
TRBJ2-3,TRBV7-9,CASSPSGFLTDTQYF
TRBJ1-5,TRBV7-9,CASTTDYQPQHF
TRBJ2-7,TRBV5-6,CASSLLQGLYEQYF
TRBJ2-1,TRBV11-2,CASSWGTGVYNEQFF
TRBJ2-2,TRBV10-3,CATRGGGAGTGELFF
TRBJ1-2,TRBV6-5,CASSYSVQGVYGYTF
TRBJ1-5,TRBV7-8,CASSLAEGNQPQHF
TRBJ2-2,TRBV6-1,CASSARTANTGELFF
TRBJ2-3,TRBV5-1,CASSPGQGAGTDTQYF
TRBJ2-1,TRBV6-1,CASDRLSYNEQFF
TRBJ2-1,TRBV5-1,CASSLNTGSSYNEQFF
TRBJ2-7,TRBV23-1,CASSQSGQGNEQYF
TRBJ2-1,TRBV5-1,CASSFEGQYNNEQFF
TRBJ1-2,TRBV6-5,CASSRTGFYGYTF
TRBJ2-3,TRBV7-9,CASSLGTISTDTQYF
TRBJ2-1,TRBV4-1,CASSQESGGASYNEQFF
TRBJ1-2,TRBV21-1,CASSKAQGQGNGYTF
TRBJ2-7,TRBV5-6,CASSRIDRKEGEQYF
TRBJ2-3,TRBV18,CASSPPGRGEDTQYF
TRBJ1-2,TRBV28,CASSSGTGGPLYGYTF
TRBJ2-2,TRBV28,CASRESGAGELFF
TRBJ2-7,TRBV30,CAWRDGRALGEQYF
TRBJ1-4,TRBV5-4,CASSSWTNEKLFF
TRBJ2-5,TRBV27,CASSLGETQYF
TRBJ2-5,TRBV18,CASSPWFGAYETQYF
TRBJ2-2,TRBV6-1,CASSDPGTGRPGELFF
TRBJ2-3,TRBV10-2,CASSPSGSVTDTQYF
TRBJ1-2,TRBV25-1,CASSEPGIYGYTF
TRBJ1-1,TRBV6-1,CASSVRREAFF
TRBJ2-3,TRBV5-1,CASSLRGASVRTDTQYF
TRBJ2-7,TRBV5-4,CASSLWSSGRTDEQYF
TRBJ1-2,TRBV9,CASSTGQGSYGYTF
TRBJ2-1,TRBV5-1,CASGAGQGVDEQFF